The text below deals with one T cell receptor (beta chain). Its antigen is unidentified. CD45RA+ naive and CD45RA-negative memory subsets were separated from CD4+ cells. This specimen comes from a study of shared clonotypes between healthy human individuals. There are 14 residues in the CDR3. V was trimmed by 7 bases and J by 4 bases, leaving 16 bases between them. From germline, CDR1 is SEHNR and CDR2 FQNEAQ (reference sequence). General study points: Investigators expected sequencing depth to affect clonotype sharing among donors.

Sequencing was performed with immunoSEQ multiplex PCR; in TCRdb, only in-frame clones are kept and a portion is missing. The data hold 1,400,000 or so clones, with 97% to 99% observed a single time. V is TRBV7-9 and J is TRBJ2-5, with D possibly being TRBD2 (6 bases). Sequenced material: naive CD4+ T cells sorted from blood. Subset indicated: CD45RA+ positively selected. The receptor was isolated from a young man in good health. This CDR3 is CASILTQAGETQYF. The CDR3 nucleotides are TGTGCCAGCATTTTGACTCAAGCGGGAGAGACCCAGTACTTC.